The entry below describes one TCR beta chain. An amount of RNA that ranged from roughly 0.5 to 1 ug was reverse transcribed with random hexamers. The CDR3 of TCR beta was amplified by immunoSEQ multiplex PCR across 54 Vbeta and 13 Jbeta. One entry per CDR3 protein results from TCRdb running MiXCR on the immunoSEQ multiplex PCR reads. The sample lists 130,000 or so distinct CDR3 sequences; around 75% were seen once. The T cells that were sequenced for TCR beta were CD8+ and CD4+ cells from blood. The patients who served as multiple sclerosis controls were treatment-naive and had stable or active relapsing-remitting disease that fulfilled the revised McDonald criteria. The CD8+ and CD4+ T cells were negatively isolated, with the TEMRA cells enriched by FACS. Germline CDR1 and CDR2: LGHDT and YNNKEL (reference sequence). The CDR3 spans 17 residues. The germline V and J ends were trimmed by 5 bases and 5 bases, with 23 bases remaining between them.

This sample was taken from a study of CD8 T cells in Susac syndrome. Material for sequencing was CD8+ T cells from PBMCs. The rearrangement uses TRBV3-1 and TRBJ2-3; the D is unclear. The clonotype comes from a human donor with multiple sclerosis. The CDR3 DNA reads TGTGCCAGCAGCGATTGGTCTCCCATTTGTCATGAAGATACGCAGTATTTT. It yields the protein CASSDWSPICHEDTQYF.